This passage covers 3 T cell receptor beta chains from one sample sequenced in a study of beta chain features in type 1 diabetes. Expressed TCRB transcripts were sequenced because the entire RNA isolate underwent reverse transcription. Clones were read by immunoSEQ multiplex PCR, and TCRdb kept only the in-frame ones, dropping some. The sample records 150,000 to 200,000 clones, roughly 9.1% being singletons. Specimen: central memory CD4+ T cells from blood. All receptors come from a woman younger than 35 in good health.

This clone was counted only a few times. This chain connects TRBV5-1 to TRBJ2-6, with TRBD1 identical over 8 bases. CDR1 is SGHRS, CDR2 YFSETQ, per germline. The CDR3 spans 17 residues. V lost 2 bases, J lost 3 bases, and 7 bases stayed unmatched. The CDR3 here is CASSFTGGKVGANVLTF. In nucleotides, the CDR3 is TGCGCCAGCAGCTTTACAGGGGGTAAGGTTGGGGCCAACGTCCTGACTTTC.

This clone has a handful of counts. V usage is TRBV25-1 and J usage is TRBJ1-2; D may be TRBD1 (6 bases). Germline CDR1 MGHDK, CDR2 SYGVNS. V was trimmed by 1 base and J by 2 bases, leaving 8 bases between them. The CDR3 length is 14 residues. The chain's CDR3 is CASSESQGNYGYTF. CDR3 sequence (DNA): TGTGCCAGCAGTGAATCCCAGGGGAACTATGGCTACACCTTC.

The J gene is TRBJ2-5, the V gene TRBV11-2; weak D call: TRBD2 (6 bases). Germline V gene sequence: CDR1 SGHAT, CDR2 FQNNGV. The CDR3 contains 15 residues. V lost 5 bases to trimming and J lost 2 bases, with 15 bases between them. The CDR3 protein is CASSTDPGLQETQYF. CDR3 in DNA: TGTGCCAGCAGCACAGACCCGGGACTTCAAGAGACCCAGTACTTC.